Following are 11 T cell receptor beta chains from one sample sequenced in a study of T cell repertoires in cytomegalovirus infection. Their antigens remain unidentified. TCRdb reanalysed the reads using MiXCR and keeps one entry per CDR3 protein. The table shows fewer than 650,000 distinct CDR3 sequences, with about 39% occurring only once. The starting material was cultured PBMCs, obtained from culture after CMV antigen stimulation. These receptors all come from a human donor in good health (CMV status not recorded). Some clones in this sample may be carry-over from other donors' samples.

J is TRBJ1-1 and V is TRBV19, with a possible D match to TRBD1 (6 bases). Germline CDR1 is LNHDA and CDR2 is SQIVND (reference sequence). Trimming cost V 7 bases and J 3 bases, with 15 bases left between them. The CDR3 is 14 amino acids. CDR3 nucleotides: TGTGCCAGTATCACCGCGGAGGGGGACACTGAAGCTTTCTTT. Protein product: CASITAEGDTEAFF. Drawing the rest from reference TRBV19 and TRBJ1-1, the complete variable domain is DGGITQSPKYLFRKEGQNVTLSCEQNLNHDAMYWYRQDPGQGLRLIYYSQIVNDFQKGDIAEGYSVSREKKESFPLTVTSAQKNPTAFYLCASITAEGDTEAFFGQGTRLTVV.

In this sample, this clonotype turned up a few times. The rearrangement uses TRBV10-3 and TRBJ2-1, with D tentatively TRBD2 (5 bases). Looked up from germline, CDR1 is ENHRY and CDR2 is SYGVKD. V lost 4 bases and J lost 3, with 7 bases in between. The CDR3 is 13 amino acids. The CDR3 bases are TGTGCCATCAGTGGGCGGGTCTACAATGAGCAGTTCTTC. Translated: CAISGRVYNEQFF.

CDR3 protein: CSVVVGWTNEQFF. The CDR3 DNA follows: TGCAGCGTTGTGGTGGGCTGGACAAATGAGCAGTTCTTC. V gene TRBV29-1 combines with J gene TRBJ2-1; D may be TRBD1 (5 bases). V was cut by 4 bases and J by 7 bases, with 14 bases left in between. Germline values: CDR1 SQVTM, CDR2 ANQGSEA. CDR3 length: 13 amino acids.

The V and J genes are TRBV11-2 and TRBJ1-6; perhaps TRBD1 as D (5 bases). Trimming stripped 4 bases from V and 9 bases from J, with 13 bases between. Germline V gene data show CDR1 as SGHAT and CDR2 as FQNNGV. This CDR3 has 14 residues. CDR3 loop: CASSSDVGASPLHF. CDR3 nucleotides: TGTGCCAGCAGCTCCGACGTCGGGGCTTCACCCCTCCACTTT.

This clonotype showed up just a few times. This chain connects TRBV19 to TRBJ2-5; no reliable D call. CDR1 is LNHDA, CDR2 SQIVND, per germline (reference sequence). This CDR3 spans 13 amino acids. V lost 3 bases, J lost 4 bases, and 9 bases lay in between. The CDR3 spells CASSIVGRETQYF. In DNA, the CDR3 is TGTGCCAGTAGTATTGTGGGTCGAGAGACCCAGTACTTC.

The chain links TRBV27 to TRBJ2-7; the D gene is possibly TRBD2 (6 bases). Germline V CDR1 and CDR2: MNHEY, SMNVEV (reference sequence). This CDR3 has 15 residues. V was cut by 5 bases and J by 7 bases, with 21 bases left in between. The CDR3: CASSAGTSDWGEQYF. The CDR3 DNA sequence: TGTGCCAGCAGTGCCGGGACTTCAGATTGGGGGGAGCAGTACTTC.

This chain links TRBV2 with TRBJ1-1; TRBD1 matches at 9 bases. The V gene end was trimmed by 10 bases and the J gene end by 4 bases; junction bases not matched to a gene: 13. Germline assignment: CDR1 SNHLY and CDR2 FYNNEI. The CDR3 spans 15 residues. In DNA, the CDR3 is TGTGCCACACGTCCCGGGACAGGGTTGAGCACTGAAGCTTTCTTT. As protein: CATRPGTGLSTEAFF. The variable domain in full, completed from reference TRBV2 and TRBJ1-1, reads EPEVTQTPSHQVTQMGQEVILRCVPISNHLYFYWYRQILGQKVEFLVSFYNNEISEKSEIFDDQFSVERPDGSNFTLKIRSTKLEDSAMYFCATRPGTGLSTEAFFGQGTRLTVV.

This clonotype has only a few counts. The chain links TRBV12-3 or TRBV12-4 to TRBJ1-2; unclear D gene. V dropped 5 bases and J dropped 0 bases, with 13 bases sitting between them. This CDR3 is 15 amino acids long. The CDR3, as DNA: TGTGCCAGCAGTCCCCGACTCCTCGCTAACTATGGCTACACCTTC. Protein: CASSPRLLANYGYTF.

There are a few counts of this clonotype. The rearrangement uses TRBV6-1 and TRBJ1-1; tentatively, D is TRBD1 (6 bases). CDR1 and CDR2 from the germline V gene are MNHNS and SASEGT. The CDR3 extends over 17 amino acids. Trimming left V 5 bases short and J 5 bases short, with 24 bases between. The CDR3 spells CASSPPSGGRGLTEAFF. Written as DNA, the CDR3 is TGTGCCAGCAGTCCGCCTTCGGGGGGGCGCGGGTTGACTGAAGCTTTCTTT.

The gene calls are TRBV2 and TRBJ2-3; TRBD2 matches 12 bases. V lost 4 bases, J lost 2 bases, and 4 bases stayed unmatched. CDR1 SNHLY and CDR2 FYNNEI come from the germline V gene. The CDR3 is 16 residues long. The CDR3 sequence: CASSATSGSFTDTQYF. The CDR3 bases are TGTGCCAGCAGTGCGACTAGCGGGAGTTTCACAGATACGCAGTATTTT.

The CDR3 loop reads CASSRTSGRSYNEQFF. The CDR3 nucleotides read TGTGCCAGCAGTCGGACTAGCGGGAGAAGCTACAATGAGCAGTTCTTC. The chain has TRBV3-1 and TRBJ2-1, with 13 bases fitting TRBD2. This CDR3 spans 16 amino acids. With V trimmed by 6 bases and J by 3 bases, 5 bases remained unmatched. Germline assignment: CDR1 LGHDT and CDR2 YNNKEL (reference sequence).